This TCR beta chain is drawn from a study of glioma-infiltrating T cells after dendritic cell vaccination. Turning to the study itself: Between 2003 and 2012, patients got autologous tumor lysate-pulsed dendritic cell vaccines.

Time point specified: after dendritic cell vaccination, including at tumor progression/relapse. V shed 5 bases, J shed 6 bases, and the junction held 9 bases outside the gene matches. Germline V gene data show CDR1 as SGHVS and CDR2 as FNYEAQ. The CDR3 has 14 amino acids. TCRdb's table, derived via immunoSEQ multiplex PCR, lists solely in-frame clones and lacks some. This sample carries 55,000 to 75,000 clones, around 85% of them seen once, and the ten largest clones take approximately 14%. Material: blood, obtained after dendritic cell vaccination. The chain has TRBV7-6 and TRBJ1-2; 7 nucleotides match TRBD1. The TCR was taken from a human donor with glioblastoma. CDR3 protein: CASSPGTASNGYTF. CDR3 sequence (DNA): TGTGCCAGCAGCCCGGGGACAGCCTCGAATGGCTACACCTTC.